The 26 T cell receptor beta chains presented below share a single source sample, sequenced in a study of cytomegalovirus exposure and HLA in healthy donors. Vbeta (60) and Jbeta (13) primers were used in the PCR. Method: immunoSEQ multiplex PCR; TCRdb's copy keeps in-frame clones and lacks some. This sample yields about 130,000 clones, of which roughly 78% are seen a single time; roughly 4% belongs to the top ten. Material: PBMCs. Source of these receptors: a man in his forties or fifties in good health and CMV-seropositive.

V is TRBV7-9 and J is TRBJ1-2, with D possibly TRBD1 on 6 matching bases. The V gene's germline CDR1 is SEHNR and CDR2 FQNEAQ (reference sequence). This CDR3 has 16 amino acids. V lost 4 bases, J lost 0 bases, and 15 bases lay in between. CDR3: CASSSPGGQANYGYTF. The CDR3 bases are TGTGCCAGCAGCTCCCCGGGGGGACAAGCTAACTATGGCTACACCTTC.

The rearrangement joins TRBV5-1 to TRBJ2-7; TRBD2 agrees at 13 bases. The CDR3 spans 14 residues. Unmatched junction bases numbered 3, after V lost 3 bases and J lost 6 bases. Germline CDR1 is SGHRS and CDR2 is YFSETQ. The CDR3 DNA is TGCGCCAGCAGCTCCGGGACTAGCGGGACCGAGCAGTACTTC. Protein sequence: CASSSGTSGTEQYF. Drawing the rest from reference TRBV5-1 and TRBJ2-7, the complete variable domain is KAGVTQTPRYLIKTRGQQVTLSCSPISGHRSVSWYQQTPGQGLQFLFEYFSETQRNKGNFPGRFSGRQFSNSRSEMNVSTLELGDSALYLCASSSGTSGTEQYFGPGTRLTVT.

This chain connects TRBV7-9 to TRBJ2-4; perhaps TRBD1 as D (6 bases). The CDR3 totals 14 residues. The V and J ends lost 1 base and 7 bases respectively, with 11 bases between them. Germline CDR1 SEHNR, CDR2 FQNEAQ (reference sequence). The CDR3 DNA is TGTGCCAGCAGCTTAGACAGGGTTGGGAACATTCAGTACTTC. Amino acid sequence: CASSLDRVGNIQYF. Together with reference TRBV7-9 and TRBJ2-4, the CDR3 gives the full variable domain: DTGVSQNPRHKITKRGQNVTFRCDPISEHNRLYWYRQTLGQGPEFLTYFQNEAQLEKSRLLSDRFSAERPKGSFSTLEIQRTEQGDSAMYLCASSLDRVGNIQYFGAGTRLSVL.

This chain connects TRBV7-2 to TRBJ2-7; TRBD1 agrees at 7 bases. The germline gives CDR1 SGHTA, CDR2 FQGNSA. After removal of 2 bases from V and 0 bases from J, the junction contained 4 bases not matched to a gene. The CDR3 sequence is 15 residues long. The CDR3 DNA reads as TGTGCCAGCAGCTTAATGGGACAGAGCTCCTACGAGCAGTACTTC. It translates to CASSLMGQSSYEQYF.

CDR3 protein: CASSMSLRDRERRANVLTF. For the CDR3, the DNA is TGTGCCAGTAGTATGAGCCTCCGGGACAGGGAACGAAGGGCCAACGTCCTGACTTTC. This sequence joins TRBV19 and TRBJ2-6; 9 bases map to TRBD1. Trimming took 3 bases from V and 5 from J; bases not matched to a gene: 14. In germline, CDR1 is LNHDA, CDR2 SQIVND (reference sequence). The CDR3 covers 19 residues. The full variable domain, completed using reference TRBV19 and TRBJ2-6, is DGGITQSPKYLFRKEGQNVTLSCEQNLNHDAMYWYRQDPGQGLRLIYYSQIVNDFQKGDIAEGYSVSREKKESFPLTVTSAQKNPTAFYLCASSMSLRDRERRANVLTFGAGSRLTVL.

The rearrangement joins TRBV6-6 to TRBJ2-7, with 8 bases matching TRBD1. This CDR3 region has 14 residues. With 5 bases clipped from V and 4 bases from J, the junction kept 7 bases outside the gene matches. Germline lookup yields CDR1 MNHNY and CDR2 SVGAGI (reference sequence). The CDR3 DNA reads as TGTGCCAGCAGTCCCCAGGGGGCTTTATACGAGCAGTACTTC. Translated: CASSPQGALYEQYF.

V is TRBV2 and J is TRBJ2-1; 14 bases are shared with TRBD2. Germline V CDR1 and CDR2: SNHLY, FYNNEI. Trimming cost V 6 bases and J 5 bases; bases outside gene matches: 18. The CDR3 is 20 residues long. CDR3 in DNA: TGTGCCAGCAGAGGTCCGATCCTGGGACTAGCGGGGGAACATAACAATGAGCAGTTCTTC. Its protein is CASRGPILGLAGEHNNEQFF.

This clone is termed medium-sized. The chain combines TRBV29-1 with TRBJ2-3; 8 bases line up with TRBD1. V shed 3 bases and J 5 bases; nucleotides not matched to a gene: 1. CDR1 and CDR2 from the germline V gene are SQVTM and ANQGSEA. This CDR3 comprises 12 residues. CDR3 protein: CSVDRGQDTQYF. Written as DNA, the CDR3 is TGCAGCGTTGACAGGGGGCAAGATACGCAGTATTTT.

This chain links TRBV25-1 with TRBJ2-2, with 8 bases matching TRBD1. The CDR3 has 15 residues. Trimming took 4 bases from V and 3 from J; bases not matched to a gene: 4. Per germline, CDR1 MGHDK and CDR2 SYGVNS. The CDR3 sequence is CASSVQGADTGELFF. CDR3 DNA sequence: TGTGCCAGCAGTGTTCAGGGGGCGGACACCGGGGAGCTGTTTTTT. The whole variable domain, filled in from reference TRBV25-1 and TRBJ2-2, reads EADIYQTPRYLVIGTGKKITLECSQTMGHDKMYWYQQDPGMELHLIHYSYGVNSTEKGDLSSESTVSRIRTEHFPLTLESARPSHTSQYLCASSVQGADTGELFFGEGSRLTVL.

This clone appeared many times. This chain links TRBV7-9 with TRBJ2-7; 15 nucleotides line up with TRBD2. V shed 5 bases, J shed 3 bases, and the junction held 11 bases outside the gene matches. Germline lookup yields CDR1 SEHNR and CDR2 FQNEAQ (reference sequence). This CDR3 is built from 18 residues. CDR3 sequence: CASSTGTSGRLKRYEQYF. In DNA, the CDR3 is TGTGCCAGCAGCACGGGGACTAGCGGGAGGTTGAAACGCTACGAGCAGTACTTC.

The V call is TRBV20-1, the J call TRBJ2-1, with D maybe TRBD1 (6 bases). CDR1 is DFQATT, CDR2 SNEGSKA, per germline (reference sequence). The CDR3 sequence is 11 residues long. The CDR3 DNA reads TGCAGGGGGTTGAGGGGGTCTGAGCAGTTCTTC. Protein: CRGLRGSEQFF.

By sample fraction, this clone is medium-sized. The chain uses TRBV13 and TRBJ2-7, with D possibly TRBD2 on 6 matching bases. Germline V lookup: CDR1 PRHDT, CDR2 FYEKMQ (reference sequence). The V and J ends lost 3 bases and 6 bases respectively, with 12 bases between them. The CDR3 runs to 13 residues. CDR3 sequence: CASSFTRRGEQYF. The CDR3 DNA follows: TGTGCCAGCAGCTTCACCCGGAGGGGCGAGCAGTACTTC.

This chain connects TRBV27 to TRBJ2-5; TRBD2 matches 11 bases. Germline V lookup: CDR1 MNHEY, CDR2 SMNVEV (reference sequence). The CDR3 runs to 19 residues. V shed 2 bases and J 5 bases; nucleotides not matched to a gene: 16. The CDR3 bases are TGTGCCAGCAGTTTAACCCCCCCTTTCCTAGCGGGGGGCGGGGAGACCCAGTACTTC. This encodes CASSLTPPFLAGGGETQYF.

V is TRBV4-1 and J is TRBJ1-5, with D hard to call. CDR3 length: 15 residues. The germline V gene has CDR1 MGHRA and CDR2 YSYEKL. Trimming pared 0 bases from V and 9 bases from J, leaving 15 bases between. The CDR3 nucleotides are TGCGCCAGCAGCCAAGATCGGGGAGCTCGGGGGCCCCAGCATTTT. It codes for CASSQDRGARGPQHF.

V is TRBV29-1 and J is TRBJ1-1; possible D gene TRBD1, 5 bases. The germline V gene encodes CDR1 SQVTM and CDR2 ANQGSEA. Trimming took off 7 bases at V and 4 bases at J, with 16 bases between the two ends. There are 13 residues in the CDR3. The CDR3 reads CSGSTRVGTEAFF. In DNA form, the CDR3 reads TGCAGCGGGAGTACCAGGGTGGGCACTGAAGCTTTCTTT.

The chain carries TRBV7-2 and TRBJ2-1; 9 bases align to TRBD1. The CDR3 sequence is 15 residues long. With 5 bases clipped from V and 6 bases from J, the junction kept 8 bases outside the gene matches. Germline V gives CDR1 SGHTA, CDR2 FQGNSA. CDR3 in amino acids: CASSPRTGEGNEQFF. The CDR3 nucleotides read TGTGCCAGCAGCCCCCGGACAGGGGAAGGCAATGAGCAGTTCTTC.

The V and J genes are TRBV5-1 and TRBJ2-3, with 9 bases matching TRBD2. CDR3 length equals 14 residues. With V trimmed by 6 bases and J by 2 bases, 4 bases remained unmatched. CDR1 and CDR2 (germline): SGHRS, YFSETQ. The CDR3 nucleotides read TGCGCCAGCACCCTAGCGGGACTCACAGATACGCAGTATTTT. Translated: CASTLAGLTDTQYF.

The chain couples TRBV5-8 to TRBJ2-1, with D perhaps matching TRBD2 (6 bases). Germline V lookup: CDR1 SGHTS, CDR2 YDEGEE. This CDR3 comprises 17 residues. V was cut by 4 bases and J by 0 bases, with 17 bases left in between. Here the CDR3 reads CASSPELAALSYNEQFF. CDR3 in DNA: TGTGCCAGCAGCCCCGAACTAGCTGCCCTCTCCTACAATGAGCAGTTCTTC.

The chain joins TRBV6-5 to TRBJ1-1, with D maybe TRBD1 (6 bases). The CDR3 length is 16 residues. Germline CDR1 is MNHEY and CDR2 is SVGAGI. V shed 4 bases and J shed 0 bases, with 15 bases lying between them. DNA of the CDR3: TGTGCCAGCAGTTCTGCTACTACAGGGATGAACACTGAAGCTTTCTTT. This sequence encodes CASSSATTGMNTEAFF.

The V call is TRBV4-1, the J call TRBJ1-5, with D maybe TRBD1 (6 bases). Trimming removed 4 bases from V and 4 bases from J, with 14 bases in between. The CDR3 has 15 amino acids. Germline CDR1 MGHRA, CDR2 YSYEKL. The CDR3 coding sequence is TGCGCCAGCAGCCGGGGAGGGGGTGATAATCAGCCCCAGCATTTT. This encodes CASSRGGGDNQPQHF.

The sample holds a few counts of this clone. This sequence joins TRBV10-3 and TRBJ1-1; TRBD1 matches at 8 bases. Germline CDR1 ENHRY, CDR2 SYGVKD. The length of the CDR3 is 14 residues. Trimming removed 10 bases from V and 0 bases from J; junction bases left unmatched: 7. CDR3 bases: TGTGCCAGTGGACAGGGCTTAATGAACACTGAAGCTTTCTTT. It yields the protein CASGQGLMNTEAFF.

There are a few counts of this clone. This chain links TRBV29-1 with TRBJ2-3; TRBD2 matches 11 bases. Germline values: CDR1 SQVTM, CDR2 ANQGSEA. The junction had 2 bases not matched to a gene; V was cut back by 3 bases and J by 3 bases. The CDR3 length is 14 residues. CDR3 protein: CSVDASGRTDTQYF. The DNA for the CDR3 is TGCAGCGTTGATGCTAGCGGGAGGACAGATACGCAGTATTTT.

V usage is TRBV6-1 and J usage is TRBJ1-2, with a possible D match to TRBD1 (6 bases). V lost 1 base, J lost 3 bases, and 12 bases lay in between. There are 15 residues in the CDR3. Looked up from germline, CDR1 is MNHNS and CDR2 is SASEGT. The CDR3 sequence: CASSEGVWTDYGYTF. CDR3 DNA sequence: TGTGCCAGCAGTGAAGGTGTCTGGACAGACTATGGCTACACCTTC.

The gene calls are TRBV28 and TRBJ1-5, with a weak D call TRBD1 (6 bases). Germline assignment: CDR1 MDHEN and CDR2 SYDVKM. The CDR3 consists of 15 residues. Trimming left V 4 bases short and J 0 bases short, with 10 bases between. DNA for the CDR3: TGTGCCAGCAGTTCCGGACAGTATAGCAATCAGCCCCAGCATTTT. The encoded protein is CASSSGQYSNQPQHF.

Here the CDR3 DNA reads TGTGCCAGCAGTGAAGCGGAGGGGGGAGGGGACAATGAGCAGTTCTTC. It codes for CASSEAEGGGDNEQFF. The V and J genes are TRBV6-1 and TRBJ2-1; tentative D call: TRBD2 (7 bases). CDR3 length equals 16 residues. V was pared by 0 bases and J by 5 bases, with 14 bases between. CDR1 is MNHNS and CDR2 is SASEGT in the germline V gene.

This sequence joins TRBV5-1 and TRBJ1-5, with D perhaps matching TRBD1 (6 bases). The V end was cut by 0 bases, the J end by 5 bases, with 9 bases between. The CDR3 consists of 14 residues. The V gene's germline CDR1 is SGHRS and CDR2 YFSETQ. DNA for the CDR3: TGCGCCAGCAGCTTGGAAGGGGGAGATCAGCCCCAGCATTTT. Its translation is CASSLEGGDQPQHF.